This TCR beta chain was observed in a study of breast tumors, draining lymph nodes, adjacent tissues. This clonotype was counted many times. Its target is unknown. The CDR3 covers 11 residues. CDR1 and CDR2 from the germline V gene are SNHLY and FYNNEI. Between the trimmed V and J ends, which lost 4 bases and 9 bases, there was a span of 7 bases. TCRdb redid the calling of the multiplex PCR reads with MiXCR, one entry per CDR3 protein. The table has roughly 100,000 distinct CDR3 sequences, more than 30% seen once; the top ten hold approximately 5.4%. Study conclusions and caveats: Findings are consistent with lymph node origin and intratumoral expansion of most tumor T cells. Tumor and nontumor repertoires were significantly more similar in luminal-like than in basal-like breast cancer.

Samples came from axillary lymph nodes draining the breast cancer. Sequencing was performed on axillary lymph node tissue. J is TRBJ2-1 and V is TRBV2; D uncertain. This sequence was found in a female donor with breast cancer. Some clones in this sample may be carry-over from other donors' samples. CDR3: CASSVMSEQFF. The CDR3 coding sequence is TGTGCCAGCAGTGTAATGAGTGAGCAGTTCTTC.